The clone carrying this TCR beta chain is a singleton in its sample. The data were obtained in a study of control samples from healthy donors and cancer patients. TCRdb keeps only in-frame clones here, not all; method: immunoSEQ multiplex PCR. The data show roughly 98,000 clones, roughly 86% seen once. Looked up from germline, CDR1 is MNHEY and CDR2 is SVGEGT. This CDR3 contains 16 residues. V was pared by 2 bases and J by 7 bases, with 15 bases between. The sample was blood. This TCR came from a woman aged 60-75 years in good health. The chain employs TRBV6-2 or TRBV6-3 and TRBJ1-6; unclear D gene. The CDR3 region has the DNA TGTGCCAGCAGTTACCGGCCAGGAGGTGCCAATTCACCCCTCCACTTT. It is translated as CASSYRPGGANSPLHF.